These T cell receptor beta chains were read from a single sample in a study of cytomegalovirus exposure and HLA in healthy donors. TCRdb's copy holds only in-frame clones and misses some; the assay was immunoSEQ multiplex PCR. The table has about 83,000 clones, about four fifths seen once; the top ten hold about 4.2%. The sequenced sample consisted of PBMCs. These receptors all come from a man aged 55 to 70 in good health and CMV-seronegative. Each CDR3 is given with its conserved first and last residue. The order of the fields is CDR3 DNA, CDR3 protein, clone size, D gene, V gene, J gene. D genes are given only for firm matches. Clone size, where shown, is once, few, many, or a class for clones that have expanded.

DNA: TGTGCCAGTAGTTCCTGGGGAGATAATGAAAAACTGTTTTTT
CDR3: CASSSWGDNEKLFF
size: once
D: NA
V: TRBV19
J: TRBJ1-4

DNA: TGTGCCAGTGAAGGACAGGGCGGCAATCAGCCCCAGCATTTT
CDR3: CASEGQGGNQPQHF
size: NA
D: TRBD1
V: TRBV19
J: TRBJ1-5

DNA: TGTGCCTGGGGTGGTAGCGGGGGGACCACCTACGAGCAGTACTTC
CDR3: CAWGGSGGTTYEQYF
size: NA
D: TRBD2
V: TRBV30
J: TRBJ2-7

DNA: TGTGCCAGCAGTGCATCGACGGCTACGGGGCAGTATTTT
CDR3: CASSASTATGQYF
size: NA
D: NA
V: TRBV27
J: TRBJ2-3

DNA: TGTGCCAGCAGTCCCGGGACAGCCTATCAGCCCCAGCATTTT
CDR3: CASSPGTAYQPQHF
size: NA
D: TRBD1
V: TRBV6-5
J: TRBJ1-5

DNA: TGTGCCAGTAGTATGTGGGCAGGGTCGAATTCACCCCTCCACTTT
CDR3: CASSMWAGSNSPLHF
size: NA
D: NA
V: TRBV19
J: TRBJ1-6

DNA: TGTGCCAGCAGCTCGACAGGGGGCTCTAATTCACCCCTCCACTTT
CDR3: CASSSTGGSNSPLHF
size: NA
D: TRBD1
V: TRBV7-3
J: TRBJ1-6

DNA: TGTGCCAGCAGGAAGACAGGGGGGAACACTGAAGCTTTCTTT
CDR3: CASRKTGGNTEAFF
size: once
D: TRBD1
V: TRBV2
J: TRBJ1-1

DNA: TGTGCCAGTAGAGGGACAGGGGGCTTCAATCAGCCCCAGCATTTT
CDR3: CASRGTGGFNQPQHF
size: NA
D: TRBD1
V: TRBV19
J: TRBJ1-5

DNA: TGTGCCAGTAGTAACCAGGGGGGCTACGAGCAGTACTTC
CDR3: CASSNQGGYEQYF
size: NA
D: NA
V: TRBV19
J: TRBJ2-7

DNA: TGTGCCAGCAGCTTAACGGGTCCGCGGGCTAGGGGGACTGAAGCTTTCTTT
CDR3: CASSLTGPRARGTEAFF
size: few
D: NA
V: TRBV7-3
J: TRBJ1-1

DNA: TGTGCCAGCAGCGTACAGGGGTCCTCTCGTTTAGATACGCAGTATTTT
CDR3: CASSVQGSSRLDTQYF
size: NA
D: NA
V: TRBV9
J: TRBJ2-3

DNA: TGTGCCTGGAGTCCCGGGACAGGGACCAATCAGCCCCAGCATTTT
CDR3: CAWSPGTGTNQPQHF
size: NA
D: TRBD1
V: TRBV30
J: TRBJ1-5

DNA: TGTGCCAGCAGCGTACCCGGGACTAGTAGTACGCAGTATTTT
CDR3: CASSVPGTSSTQYF
size: NA
D: TRBD2
V: TRBV9
J: TRBJ2-3

DNA: TGTGCCAGTTCCCTAGCGGGGGGCTACAATGAGCAGTTCTTC
CDR3: CASSLAGGYNEQFF
size: NA
D: TRBD2
V: TRBV19
J: TRBJ2-1

DNA: TGTGCCAGCCAGACAGCGATCTCTGGAAACACCATATATTTT
CDR3: CASQTAISGNTIYF
size: few
D: NA
V: TRBV6-5
J: TRBJ1-3

DNA: TGTGCCAGCAGCGTAGGTCGGGGGGGCCGAGAGACCCAGTACTTC
CDR3: CASSVGRGGRETQYF
size: NA
D: TRBD2
V: TRBV9
J: TRBJ2-5

DNA: TGTGCCAGCAGCGTAGGAGTAGAACCCTACGAGCAGTACTTC
CDR3: CASSVGVEPYEQYF
size: NA
D: NA
V: TRBV9
J: TRBJ2-7

DNA: TGTGCCATCAGTGTGGGGACTAGCGGGGACAATGAGCAGTTCTTC
CDR3: CAISVGTSGDNEQFF
size: NA
D: TRBD2
V: TRBV10-3
J: TRBJ2-1

DNA: TGTGCCAGCAGCCAAGGGGGGACACCCCGCTTAGTGGAGACCCAGTACTTC
CDR3: CASSQGGTPRLVETQYF
size: NA
D: NA
V: TRBV4-2
J: TRBJ2-5